The rows below give T cell receptor beta chains drawn from one sample of a study of T cells in Graves' hyperthyroidism and ophthalmopathy. One entry per CDR3 protein, called by TCRdb with MiXCR from the multiplex PCR reads. Of hundreds of thousands of distinct CDR3 sequences in the sample, around 14% were seen once. Sequencing input: blood. These receptors originate from a woman aged 25 to 45 with Graves' hyperthyroidism. Each CDR3 is given with its conserved first and last residue.

v_call,j_call,cdr3_aa
TRBV4-1,TRBJ2-1,CATRMGETAYNEQFF
TRBV9,TRBJ1-6,CASSVNPSDSPLHF
TRBV28,TRBJ1-3,CASTDPGTLRNTIYF
TRBV6-1,TRBJ2-2,CASSPLAGGHNGELFF
TRBV7-8,TRBJ1-5,CASSLSTQPQHF
TRBV14,TRBJ1-1,CASSSFRNTEAFF
TRBV7-3,TRBJ1-1,CASRVDSLNTEAFF
TRBV12-5,TRBJ2-7,CASGPLAEGRSYEQYF
TRBV19,TRBJ2-5,CASSINTGRGQETQYF
TRBV12-3/TRBV12-4,TRBJ1-5,CASSSSSVNQPQHF
TRBV2,TRBJ2-5,CASSSPGTSGRSKETQYF
TRBV5-1,TRBJ1-5,CASSLYGDSNQPQHF
TRBV11-2,TRBJ2-1,CASSSGTSGTHEQFF
TRBV19,TRBJ2-5,CASSIGTGQAETQYF
TRBV20-1,TRBJ2-5,CSATRTGQETQYF
TRBV6-4,TRBJ2-2,CASKETGESGELFF
TRBV7-2,TRBJ1-1,CASSLAQGLSAEAFF
TRBV11-2,TRBJ2-5,CASSGLAGVETQYF
TRBV4-2,TRBJ2-1,CASSQELALEQFF
TRBV11-2,TRBJ2-1,CASSLPRPENEQFF
TRBV6-2/TRBV6-3,TRBJ2-3,CASTGGRFTDTQYF
TRBV6-2/TRBV6-3,TRBJ2-5,CASRPTLASETQYF
TRBV6-7,TRBJ1-2,CASITTGPLYGYTF
TRBV7-9,TRBJ2-7,CASSLEASGSRYEQYF
TRBV6-2/TRBV6-3,TRBJ2-1,CASSYLLAGVGEQFF
TRBV14,TRBJ2-3,CASSQEPDSSTDTQYF
TRBV27,TRBJ1-1,CASSSTQGMYTEAFF
TRBV3-1,TRBJ2-7,CASSQVSRAYEQYF
TRBV7-2,TRBJ2-1,CASSLSSSSNHNEQFF
TRBV20-1,TRBJ2-2,CSARSLYTGELFF
TRBV19,TRBJ1-1,CASTPRGLNTEAFF
TRBV6-1,TRBJ1-1,CASSRRPLNTEAFF
TRBV12-3/TRBV12-4,TRBJ2-5,CASSPGLETQYF
TRBV7-9,TRBJ2-7,CASSLGKTGTAVERYF
TRBV3-1,TRBJ2-1,CASSQDPLGPGNEQFF
TRBV18,TRBJ2-6,CASSPVVGTFAGANVLTF
TRBV5-4,TRBJ2-3,CASSWGGGADTQYF
TRBV20-1,TRBJ1-2,CSAPSTLTGSASGYTF
TRBV25-1,TRBJ1-1,CASEKFPNTEAFF
TRBV12-3/TRBV12-4,TRBJ2-2,CASSLWKTGELFF
TRBV7-8,TRBJ1-1,CASSPRTGFMNTEAFF
TRBV6-1,TRBJ1-2,CASRDTDFYGYTF